This section outlines one T cell receptor beta chain sequence together with its context. This sample is part of a study of blood T cell repertoires in COVID-19. Study-wide background: Samples of COVID-19 (acute and convalescent) were obtained from the United States, Italy and Spain. PBMCs, B-cell-depleted T cells, or T cells were the source of the cDNA or gDNA that made up the material.

Per the authors' pipeline: Reference gene primer amplification gave nucleated cell count estimates. TCRdb's copy holds only in-frame clones and misses some; the assay was immunoSEQ multiplex PCR. That table furnishes V, J and clone size, whereas the DNA furnished D and trimming. The sample has 97,000 or so clones, approximately 86% seen once. Germline CDR1 and CDR2: MNHEY and SVGAGI. With 7 bases removed from V and 0 bases from J, the gap between germline ends came to 10 bases. The CDR3 is made up of 14 amino acids. Sample: peripheral blood. This receptor was identified in a man aged 65-85 years with active or convalescent COVID-19. The chain combines TRBV6-5 with TRBJ1-3; D not resolved. This CDR3 is CASTSSGSGNTIYF. The DNA of the CDR3 is TGTGCCAGCACCTCGTCCGGCTCTGGAAACACCATATATTTT.